The clone carrying this TCR beta chain was seen a few times. Its specificity is unknown. It was with unique molecular identifiers that the TCRbeta library was prepared. TCRdb ran MiXCR on the PCR reads and lists one entry per CDR3 protein. The sample records around 300,000 distinct CDR3 sequences, nearly 8% being singletons. This sample was taken from a study of T-cell reconstitution after alpha-beta-depleted transplantation in children. Study-wide findings and caveats: Fresh T-cell production supplied most of the T-cell counts and diversity seen one year after transplant.

The CDR3 is made up of 14 amino acids. Germline CDR1 reads DFQATT; CDR2 reads SNEGSKA (reference sequence). Germline trimming cut 0 bases from V and 5 bases from J; bases unmatched to any gene: 6. The chain has TRBV20-1 and TRBJ1-1, with 7 bases lining up with TRBD1. This receptor was taken from a female patient aged 2-10 years who had a stem cell transplant for Fanconi anemia, so the T cells may come from the graft donor. The sample in question was peripheral blood, obtained 360 days after TCRalphabeta/CD19-depleted stem cell transplant. This chain's CDR3 is CSARDLSTGTEAFF. Here the CDR3 DNA reads TGCAGTGCTAGAGACCTCTCGACAGGGACTGAAGCTTTCTTT.